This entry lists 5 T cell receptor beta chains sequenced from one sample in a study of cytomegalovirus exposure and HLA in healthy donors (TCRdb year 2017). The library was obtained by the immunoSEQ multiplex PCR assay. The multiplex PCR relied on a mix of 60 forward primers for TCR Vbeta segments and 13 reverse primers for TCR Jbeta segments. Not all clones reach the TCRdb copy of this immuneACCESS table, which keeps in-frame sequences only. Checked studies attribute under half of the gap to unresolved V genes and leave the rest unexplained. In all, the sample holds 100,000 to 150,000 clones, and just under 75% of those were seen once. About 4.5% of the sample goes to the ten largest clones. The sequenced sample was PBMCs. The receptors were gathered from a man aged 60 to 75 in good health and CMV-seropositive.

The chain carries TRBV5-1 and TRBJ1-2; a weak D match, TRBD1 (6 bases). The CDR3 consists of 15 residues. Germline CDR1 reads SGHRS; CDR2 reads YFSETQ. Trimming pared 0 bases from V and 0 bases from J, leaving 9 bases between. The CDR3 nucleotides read TGCGCCAGCAGCTTGGCTGGGGGCCCTAACTATGGCTACACCTTC. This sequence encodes CASSLAGGPNYGYTF. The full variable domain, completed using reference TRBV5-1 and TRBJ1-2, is KAGVTQTPRYLIKTRGQQVTLSCSPISGHRSVSWYQQTPGQGLQFLFEYFSETQRNKGNFPGRFSGRQFSNSRSEMNVSTLELGDSALYLCASSLAGGPNYGYTFGSGTRLTVV.

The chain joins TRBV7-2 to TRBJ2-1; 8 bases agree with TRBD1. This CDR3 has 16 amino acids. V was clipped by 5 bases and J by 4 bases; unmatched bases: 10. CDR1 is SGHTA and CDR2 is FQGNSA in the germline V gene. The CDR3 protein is CASSLWTGSGYNEQFF. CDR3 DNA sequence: TGTGCCAGCAGCCTGTGGACAGGGTCAGGTTACAATGAGCAGTTCTTC.

The CDR3 here is CASSRTGVSSYNSPLHF. The CDR3 region has the DNA TGTGCCAGCAGCCGGACAGGGGTCAGCTCCTATAATTCACCCCTCCACTTT. The chain combines TRBV7-6 with TRBJ1-6; 9 bases agree with TRBD1. The CDR3 runs to 17 residues. Germline V lookup: CDR1 SGHVS, CDR2 FNYEAQ. With 5 bases clipped from V and 0 bases from J, the junction kept 5 bases outside the gene matches.

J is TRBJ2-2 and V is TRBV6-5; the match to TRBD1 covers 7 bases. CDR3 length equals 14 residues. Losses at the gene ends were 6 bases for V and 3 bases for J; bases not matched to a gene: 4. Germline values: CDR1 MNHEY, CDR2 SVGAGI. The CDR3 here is CASSRDRYTGELFF. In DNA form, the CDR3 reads TGTGCCAGCAGCCGGGACAGATACACCGGGGAGCTGTTTTTT.

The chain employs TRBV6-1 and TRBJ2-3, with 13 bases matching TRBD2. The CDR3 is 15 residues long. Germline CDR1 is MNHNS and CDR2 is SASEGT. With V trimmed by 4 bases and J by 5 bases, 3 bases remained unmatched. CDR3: CASSGLAGGKDTQYF. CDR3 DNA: TGTGCCAGCAGTGGACTAGCGGGGGGTAAAGATACGCAGTATTTT.